Each of the 3 T cell receptor beta chains below was sequenced from the same sample in a study of T-cell reconstitution after alpha-beta-depleted transplantation in children. This sample's TCRbeta library carried unique molecular identifier barcodes. TCRdb ran MiXCR on the PCR reads and lists one entry per CDR3 protein. The data hold approximately 16,000 distinct CDR3 sequences, with around 5% observed a single time. Sequenced material: PBMCs, taken before TCRalphabeta/CD19-depleted stem cell transplant. These receptors all come from a boy aged 10-17 years with acute lymphoblastic leukemia, due to receive a stem cell transplant.

This clonotype was counted at least ten times. The V call is TRBV14, the J call TRBJ2-3; 9 bases are shared with TRBD2. Trimming took 1 base from V and 6 from J; bases not matched to a gene: 14. CDR3 length: 18 residues. CDR1 is SGHDN and CDR2 is FVKESK in the germline V gene. CDR3: CASSQVSSGRLGGDTQYF. The DNA of the CDR3 is TGTGCCAGCAGCCAAGTTTCCAGCGGGAGGCTCGGCGGGGATACGCAGTATTTT.

By proportion, this clonotype is medium-sized. The chain carries TRBV6-2 or TRBV6-3 and TRBJ2-2; the D gene is possibly TRBD2 (6 bases). CDR3 size: 16 residues. CDR1 and CDR2 (germline): MNHEY, SVGEGT. V was trimmed by 2 bases and J by 6 bases, leaving 16 bases between them. The CDR3 reads CASSYGRFRGAGELFF. CDR3 bases: TGTGCCAGCAGTTACGGGAGGTTTAGGGGAGCCGGGGAGCTGTTTTTT.

This clonotype was detected many times. The genes are TRBV19 and TRBJ1-1; D not certain. The CDR3 loop spans 11 amino acids. CDR1 and CDR2 from the germline V gene are LNHDA and SQIVND (reference sequence). V was pared by 6 bases and J by 14 bases, with 16 bases between. The CDR3 DNA is TGTGCCAGTAGCATGGGCCAGTTCGGCTTCTTT. Amino acid sequence: CASSMGQFGFF. The variable domain in full, completed from reference TRBV19 and TRBJ1-1, reads DGGITQSPKYLFRKEGQNVTLSCEQNLNHDAMYWYRQDPGQGLRLIYYSQIVNDFQKGDIAEGYSVSREKKESFPLTVTSAQKNPTAFYLCASSMGQFGFFGQGTRLTVV.